Described below is a single T cell receptor beta chain sequence and its context. Its antigen is currently unknown. The data were obtained in a study of T cell responses to AZD1222 COVID-19 vaccine. Study-wide points: Researchers report vaccine-associated CD4 TCRs spanning spike, with dominance at 160-218 and 743-854. Researchers took repertoire samples only after the peak T cell response had come.

Sequenced by immunoSEQ multiplex PCR; TCRdb stores in-frame clones only, minus some. The data show approximately 82,000 clones, with approximately 90% seen just once and about 3.4% held by the top ten. Samples with a second dose at about 4 or about 12 weeks were pooled together. CDR3 length: 15 amino acids. The V segment lost 3 bases and the J segment 3 bases; nucleotides outside the gene matches: 7. Germline CDR1 LGHNA, CDR2 YNFKEQ. Here the sequenced sample was peripheral blood, taken 28 days after the second AZD1222 dose. The origin of this receptor is an adult who received the AZD1222 COVID-19 vaccine. This chain connects TRBV4-2 to TRBJ1-2; 7 bases agree with TRBD1. In DNA form, the CDR3 reads TGTGCCAGCAGCCAGATAGTCGGACAGGACTATGGCTACACCTTC. This translates into CASSQIVGQDYGYTF.